A single sample gave rise to the 20 T cell receptor beta chains below, sequenced in a study of T cell responses to AZD1222 COVID-19 vaccine. Sequenced by immunoSEQ multiplex PCR; TCRdb stores in-frame clones only, minus some. The top ten hold about a sixth of the sample, which has approximately 120,000 clones, approximately 91% seen once. The sequences come from peripheral blood, collected on day 0 of AZD1222 vaccination. All receptors derive from an adult in good health.

A single count supports this clone. The chain joins TRBV30 to TRBJ2-3; TRBD2 is a possible D gene (5 bases). In germline, CDR1 is GTSNPN, CDR2 SVGIG (reference sequence). This CDR3 comprises 14 residues. Trimming removed 3 bases at V and 1 base at J, with 11 bases between. The CDR3 region has the DNA TGTGCCTGGAGCGGGGAGAAGGGCACAGATACGCAGTATTTT. This codes for CAWSGEKGTDTQYF.

CDR3 sequence reads: CASSPLGQGDQPQHF. DNA of the CDR3: TGTGCCAGCAGCCCCCTGGGACAGGGTGATCAGCCCCAGCATTTT. V usage is TRBV28 and J usage is TRBJ1-5, with TRBD1 matching over 9 bases. Unmatched junction bases numbered 8, after V lost 6 bases and J lost 5 bases. Germline loops: CDR1 MDHEN, CDR2 SYDVKM. The length of the CDR3 is 15 residues.

The chain links TRBV29-1 to TRBJ2-7, with unresolved D. Germline loops: CDR1 SQVTM, CDR2 ANQGSEA. CDR3 length equals 11 residues. Trimming shortened V by 0 bases and J by 2 bases, and 2 bases separated the two germline ends. DNA of the CDR3: TGCAGCGTTGAAGAGACCTACGAGCAGTACTTC. It translates to CSVEETYEQYF.

In its sample, this clone was seen once. The V and J genes are TRBV5-4 and TRBJ2-2, with D perhaps assigned TRBD1 or TRBD2 (5 bases each). The CDR3 spans 19 residues. V was cut by 4 bases and J by 3 bases, with 25 bases left in between. CDR1 and CDR2 from the germline V gene are SGHNT and YYREEE (reference sequence). CDR3: CASSDGRRGGLRHTGELFF. In nucleotides, the CDR3 is TGTGCCAGCAGCGATGGACGTCGGGGCGGGTTACGCCACACCGGGGAGCTGTTTTTT.

The chain couples TRBV27 to TRBJ2-7, with a weak D call TRBD2 (6 bases). This CDR3 comprises 13 residues. Trimming took 11 bases from V and 3 from J, leaving 17 bases between them. Germline V gene sequence: CDR1 MNHEY, CDR2 SMNVEV (reference sequence). The CDR3 coding sequence is TGTGCCTCCCGGGGGTCGCTTAGCTACGAGCAGTACTTC. Its translation is CASRGSLSYEQYF.

The chain uses TRBV2 and TRBJ2-2; D might be TRBD2 (5 bases). Germline CDR1 SNHLY, CDR2 FYNNEI. V was shortened by 6 bases and J by 4 bases, with 9 bases between the two germline ends. CDR3 length equals 13 residues. CDR3 loop: CASRRVSTGELFF. The CDR3 DNA is TGTGCCAGCAGGCGGGTCTCCACCGGGGAGCTGTTTTTT.

The CDR3 loop is CATSSPTDSHNEQFF. DNA of the CDR3: TGTGCCACCAGCAGCCCAACCGACAGCCACAATGAGCAGTTCTTC. V and J are TRBV15 and TRBJ2-1, with a possible D match to TRBD1 (5 bases). V was cut by 3 bases and J by 5 bases, with 14 bases left in between. The CDR3 has 15 amino acids. Germline V gives CDR1 LNHNV, CDR2 YYDKDF (reference sequence).

Remarks on this clone: Other nucleotide sequences from this sample produce the same CDR3. J is TRBJ1-1 and V is TRBV14; 7 bases are shared with TRBD1. J lost 1 base, V lost 4 bases, and 6 bases had no gene match. The CDR3 spans 15 residues. Germline V gene sequence: CDR1 SGHDN, CDR2 FVKESK. CDR3 in DNA: TGTGCCAGCAGCCTGAGGACAGGTGGGAACACTGAAGCTTTCTTT. Translating it yields CASSLRTGGNTEAFF.

The rearrangement uses TRBV6-2 or TRBV6-3 and TRBJ1-6; TRBD1 matches 8 bases. Germline V gene lookup returns CDR1 MNHEY and CDR2 SVGEGT. V lost 2 bases, J lost 0 bases, and 9 bases stayed unmatched. The CDR3 totals 19 residues. The CDR3 bases are TGTGCCAGCAGTTACCGGGACAGGTCTCCGAGCTCCTATAATTCACCCCTCCACTTT. Its protein is CASSYRDRSPSSYNSPLHF.

The CDR3 bases are TGTGCCAGCGCATACAGAAACACTGAAGCTTTCTTT. It specifies CASAYRNTEAFF. The rearrangement links TRBV6-5 to TRBJ1-1, with D uncertain. The ends were cut back, 8 bases at V and 2 bases at J, with 9 bases in the middle. The V gene's germline CDR1 is MNHEY and CDR2 SVGAGI. The length of the CDR3 is 12 residues.

The chain links TRBV4-1 to TRBJ2-3, with D uncertain. V shed 0 bases and J shed 3 bases, with 10 bases lying between them. The CDR3 spans 15 residues. Germline lookup yields CDR1 MGHRA and CDR2 YSYEKL. CDR3 sequence (DNA): TGCGCCAGCAGCCAAGATGAGATGAGAACAGATACGCAGTATTTT. This gives the protein CASSQDEMRTDTQYF.

J is TRBJ2-2 and V is TRBV5-1, with D unresolved. This CDR3 has 13 residues. Trimming took off 3 bases at V and 7 bases at J, with 10 bases between the two ends. CDR1 and CDR2 from the germline V gene are SGHRS and YFSETQ. The CDR3 DNA follows: TGCGCCAGCAGCTATGGCCAGAACGGGGAGCTGTTTTTT. Amino acids: CASSYGQNGELFF.

The genes are TRBV24-1 and TRBJ1-2, with D maybe TRBD1 (6 bases). Per the germline V gene, CDR1 is KGHDR and CDR2 is SFDVKD. This CDR3 region has 17 residues. Trimming left V 3 bases short and J 4 bases short, with 20 bases between. The CDR3 here is CATSDPAQGPYPYGYTF. CDR3 nucleotide sequence: TGTGCCACCAGTGATCCCGCACAGGGTCCCTATCCCTATGGCTACACCTTC.

J is TRBJ2-2 and V is TRBV6-5; D gene ambiguous. This CDR3 region has 13 residues. Germline V CDR1 and CDR2: MNHEY, SVGAGI. V shed 2 bases and J shed 1 base, with 2 bases lying between them. CDR3 DNA: TGTGCCAGCAGTTACCAGAACACCGGGGAGCTGTTTTTT. Translation: CASSYQNTGELFF.

The rearrangement uses TRBV15 and TRBJ1-3; D is unresolved. The length of the CDR3 is 16 residues. With 0 bases removed from V and 4 bases from J, the gap between germline ends came to 13 bases. CDR1 is LNHNV, CDR2 YYDKDF, per germline (reference sequence). CDR3 amino acids: CATSREVLMSGNTIYF. In DNA, the CDR3 is TGTGCCACCAGCAGAGAGGTCTTAATGAGCGGAAACACCATATATTTT.

This chain links TRBV5-4 with TRBJ2-7; 8 bases are shared with TRBD2. After removal of 0 bases from V and 4 bases from J, the junction contained 9 bases not matched to a gene. The CDR3 sequence is 16 residues long. The germline CDR1 and CDR2 sequences are SGHNT and YYREEE (reference sequence). The CDR3 DNA reads as TGTGCCAGCAGCTTGGGCTCTGGCGGGGGGACATACGAGCAGTACTTC. Protein sequence: CASSLGSGGGTYEQYF. The whole variable domain, filled in from reference TRBV5-4 and TRBJ2-7, reads ETGVTQSPTHLIKTRGQQVTLRCSSQSGHNTVSWYQQALGQGPQFIFQYYREEENGRGNFPPRFSGLQFPNYSSELNVNALELDDSALYLCASSLGSGGGTYEQYFGPGTRLTVT.

The chain recombines TRBV6-1 with TRBJ2-7; unclear D gene. V dropped 1 base and J dropped 5 bases, with 9 bases sitting between them. The CDR3 loop spans 13 amino acids. Germline CDR1 is MNHNS and CDR2 is SASEGT. The CDR3 sequence: CASSEVDSDEQYV. CDR3 nucleotides: TGTGCCAGCAGTGAAGTGGATTCGGACGAGCAGTACGTC.

This chain uses TRBV28 with TRBJ1-2, with a tentative D call TRBD1 (6 bases). Looked up from germline, CDR1 is MDHEN and CDR2 is SYDVKM. Trimming cost V 5 bases and J 2 bases, with 15 bases left between them. CDR3 size: 15 residues. CDR3 coding DNA: TGTGCCAGCAGTCCCCAGGGGAGCAGGAACTATGGCTACACCTTC. Translation gives CASSPQGSRNYGYTF.

The J gene is TRBJ1-5, the V gene TRBV19; 8 bases agree with TRBD1. J was trimmed by 0 bases and V by 10 bases; bases with no gene match: 8. There are 15 residues in the CDR3. Per germline, CDR1 LNHDA and CDR2 SQIVND (reference sequence). The chain's CDR3 is CATKRRGHSNQPQHF. The CDR3 nucleotides read TGTGCCACCAAACGCAGGGGGCATAGCAATCAGCCCCAGCATTTT. Full variable domain (remainder filled in from reference TRBV19 and TRBJ1-5): DGGITQSPKYLFRKEGQNVTLSCEQNLNHDAMYWYRQDPGQGLRLIYYSQIVNDFQKGDIAEGYSVSREKKESFPLTVTSAQKNPTAFYLCATKRRGHSNQPQHFGDGTRLSIL.

The V call is TRBV7-8, the J call TRBJ1-2, with D unresolved. Between the trimmed V and J ends, which lost 5 bases and 11 bases, there was a span of 15 bases. CDR3 length: 12 residues. In germline, CDR1 is SGHVS, CDR2 FQNEAQ. In DNA form, the CDR3 reads TGTGCCAGCAGCCCCAGCGCGGGAACGTACACCTTC. Translated: CASSPSAGTYTF.